The 31 T cell receptor beta chains given below trace back to one sample, sequenced in a study of T cell repertoires in cytomegalovirus infection. These receptors' antigens are unknown. A single record per CDR3 protein comes from TCRdb applying MiXCR to the reads. The sample lists approximately 260,000 distinct CDR3 sequences; about 20% were seen once. Sample: cultured PBMCs, taken from culture after CMV antigen stimulation. Receptors originate from a human donor in good health (CMV status not recorded). Some clones in this sample may be carry-over from other donors' samples.

The CDR3 nucleotides read TGTGCCAGCAGCCAATCTAGCGGGAGAGTGAACACCGGGGAGCTGTTTTTT. This codes for CASSQSSGRVNTGELFF. The chain links TRBV4-2 to TRBJ2-2; 10 bases align to TRBD2. Looked up from germline, CDR1 is LGHNA and CDR2 is YNFKEQ. The junction had 4 bases not matched to a gene; V was cut back by 2 bases and J by 1 base. This CDR3 has 17 residues.

The V call is TRBV2, the J call TRBJ2-7; 9 bases are shared with TRBD1. This CDR3 contains 15 residues. The germline gives CDR1 SNHLY, CDR2 FYNNEI. V shed 6 bases, J shed 1 base, and the junction held 7 bases outside the gene matches. This CDR3 reads CASRPAGTGSYEQYF. The CDR3 nucleotides are TGTGCCAGCAGACCGGCCGGGACAGGGTCCTACGAGCAGTACTTC.

The genes are TRBV10-3 and TRBJ2-5, with D maybe TRBD1 (7 bases). V lost 4 bases and J lost 4, with 13 bases in between. CDR3 length equals 14 residues. In germline, CDR1 is ENHRY, CDR2 SYGVKD. This CDR3 reads CAISVQGGGETQYF. The DNA of the CDR3 is TGTGCCATCAGTGTGCAGGGGGGAGGAGAGACCCAGTACTTC.

The chain combines TRBV28 with TRBJ2-7; 10 nucleotides agree with TRBD2. The trim removed 5 bases at V and 0 bases at J, leaving 7 bases unmatched. Germline CDR1 reads MDHEN; CDR2 reads SYDVKM. The CDR3 covers 16 residues. Here the CDR3 reads CASSQLGTSVSYEQYF. In DNA, the CDR3 is TGTGCCAGCAGTCAACTCGGGACTAGCGTCTCCTACGAGCAGTACTTC.

This clonotype was counted ten times or more. The chain employs TRBV7-2 and TRBJ2-2; 9 bases agree with TRBD1. The length of the CDR3 is 15 residues. The junction had 2 bases not matched to a gene; V was cut back by 1 base and J by 5 bases. From germline, CDR1 is SGHTA and CDR2 FQGNSA. CDR3 region: CASSLVGTGTGELFF. For the CDR3, the DNA is TGTGCCAGCAGCTTAGTAGGGACAGGGACCGGGGAGCTGTTTTTT. The whole variable domain, remainder taken from reference TRBV7-2 and TRBJ2-2, is GAGVSQSPSNKVTEKGKDVELRCDPISGHTALYWYRQSLGQGLEFLIYFQGNSAPDKSGLPSDRFSAERTGGSVSTLTIQRTQQEDSAVYLCASSLVGTGTGELFFGEGSRLTVL.

The rearrangement joins TRBV3-1 to TRBJ2-1, with TRBD2 matching over 9 bases. Trimming took 4 bases from V and 5 from J; bases not matched to a gene: 3. CDR1 and CDR2 (germline): LGHDT, YNNKEL (reference sequence). The CDR3 consists of 14 residues. CDR3: CASSRGLANNEQFF. For the CDR3, the DNA is TGTGCCAGCAGCCGGGGACTAGCTAACAATGAGCAGTTCTTC.

This clonotype was counted ten times or more. The V call is TRBV7-2, the J call TRBJ2-7; D is perhaps TRBD2 (6 bases). Germline lookup yields CDR1 SGHTA and CDR2 FQGNSA. The CDR3 totals 13 residues. Trimming pared 5 bases from V and 6 bases from J, leaving 14 bases between. CDR3 sequence: CASSVRTIGEQYF. DNA for the CDR3: TGTGCCAGCAGCGTCCGGACTATCGGCGAGCAGTACTTC.

In its sample, this clonotype was seen a few times. This rearrangement joins TRBV27 to TRBJ2-3; TRBD2 might be the D (5 bases). Germline loops: CDR1 MNHEY, CDR2 SMNVEV (reference sequence). The CDR3 contains 15 residues. V was trimmed by 3 bases and J by 2 bases, leaving 12 bases between them. DNA of the CDR3: TGTGCCAGCAGTTTGGACGGGAAAGTCACAGATACGCAGTATTTT. It codes for CASSLDGKVTDTQYF.

The V gene is TRBV9, the J gene TRBJ2-7, with TRBD2 matching 13 bases. Trimming took 4 bases from V and 6 from J; bases not matched to a gene: 7. The CDR3 is 15 residues long. CDR1 and CDR2 from the germline V gene are SGDLS and YYNGEE. Here the CDR3 reads CASSRTSGRATEQYF. The CDR3 DNA reads TGTGCCAGCAGCCGTACTAGCGGGAGGGCCACCGAGCAGTACTTC. Filled out from reference TRBV9 and TRBJ2-7, the complete variable domain reads DSGVTQTPKHLITATGQRVTLRCSPRSGDLSVYWYQQSLDQGLQFLIQYYNGEERAKGNILERFSAQQFPDLHSELNLSSLELGDSALYFCASSRTSGRATEQYFGPGTRLTVT.

V usage is TRBV7-9 and J usage is TRBJ2-7; 8 nucleotides match TRBD2. The germline V gene encodes CDR1 SEHNR and CDR2 FQNEAQ (reference sequence). The CDR3 sequence is 16 residues long. V dropped 0 bases and J dropped 3; count of bases not matched to a gene: 7. CDR3 sequence (DNA): TGTGCCAGCAGCTTAGCTCCGGTTAGCGGGGACTACGAGCAGTACGTC. Its protein product is CASSLAPVSGDYEQYV.

This clonotype was seen repeatedly, ten times or more. The chain carries TRBV20-1 and TRBJ2-5; D not certain. V lost 3 bases and J 0 bases, leaving 5 bases between the germline ends. The CDR3 consists of 12 residues. Germline V CDR1 and CDR2: DFQATT, SNEGSKA (reference sequence). Written as DNA, the CDR3 is TGCAGTGCTAGGGGGTACCAAGAGACCCAGTACTTC. Protein product: CSARGYQETQYF.

This clonotype has only a few counts. This chain uses TRBV12-5 with TRBJ1-2; D not certain. The ends were cut back, 0 bases at V and 5 bases at J, with 13 bases in the middle. Germline values: CDR1 LGHNT, CDR2 FRNRAP. The CDR3 contains 15 residues. The CDR3 spells CASGLVLAGVYGYTF. The CDR3 nucleotides read TGTGCTAGTGGTTTGGTACTCGCCGGAGTGTATGGCTACACCTTC.

This clonotype was seen a few times. This chain connects TRBV7-8 to TRBJ2-7; perhaps TRBD1 as D (6 bases). Germline CDR1 SGHVS, CDR2 FQNEAQ. V was pared by 3 bases and J by 3 bases, with 9 bases between. The CDR3 has 13 residues. The CDR3 DNA reads TGTGCCAGCAGCTTCGGACAGTACTACGAGCAGTACTTC. Protein sequence: CASSFGQYYEQYF.

The rearrangement links TRBV7-9 to TRBJ2-5; D possibly corresponds to TRBD1 (5 bases). Per germline, CDR1 SEHNR and CDR2 FQNEAQ (reference sequence). Trimming removed 2 bases at V and 4 bases at J, with 11 bases between. The CDR3 sequence is 14 residues long. CDR3 in DNA: TGTGCCAGCAGCTTAACCAGGGAAGTAGAGACCCAGTACTTC. Amino acid sequence: CASSLTREVETQYF.

This clonotype was picked up a small number of times. The V gene is TRBV6-2 or TRBV6-3, the J gene TRBJ2-3; 10 bases match TRBD2. Germline CDR1 MNHEY, CDR2 SVGEGT. This CDR3 spans 18 amino acids. V shed 6 bases, J shed 3 bases, and the junction held 15 bases outside the gene matches. DNA of the CDR3: TGTGCCAGCAGCCCCCGGCTAGCGGGAGCGCCGGGGACAGATACGCAGTATTTT. It encodes CASSPRLAGAPGTDTQYF.

This clonotype was counted only a few times. This chain joins TRBV12-3 or TRBV12-4 and TRBJ2-7, with a weak D call TRBD2 (5 bases). V was trimmed by 2 bases and J by 3 bases, leaving 11 bases between them. CDR3 length: 14 residues. The CDR3 DNA follows: TGTGCCAGCAGTTTATGGAGGCAGAACTACGAGCAGTACTTC. This sequence encodes CASSLWRQNYEQYF.

V and J are TRBV7-9 and TRBJ2-2; D is uncertain. CDR3 length: 14 amino acids. V dropped 6 bases and J dropped 5 bases, with 13 bases sitting between them. Looked up from germline, CDR1 is SEHNR and CDR2 is FQNEAQ (reference sequence). DNA of the CDR3: TGTGCCAGCAGGACCGGAGAGGTGACCGGGGAGCTGTTTTTT. Protein: CASRTGEVTGELFF.

V usage is TRBV19 and J usage is TRBJ2-3, with TRBD2 matching 7 bases. Trimming cost V 8 bases and J 1 base; bases outside gene matches: 6. Germline values: CDR1 LNHDA, CDR2 SQIVND (reference sequence). CDR3 length: 14 amino acids. CDR3 DNA sequence: TGTGCCAGTCGGGAGGTCGGTGGCACAGATACGCAGTATTTT. Protein product: CASREVGGTDTQYF.

This clonotype was picked up many times. This chain connects TRBV7-2 to TRBJ2-2; TRBD2 matches at 16 bases. Trimming took 5 bases from V and 0 from J; bases not matched to a gene: 3. Per the germline V gene, CDR1 is SGHTA and CDR2 is FQGNSA. The CDR3 has 18 amino acids. The CDR3 protein is CASSLGLAGGSNTGELFF. The CDR3 region has the DNA TGTGCCAGCAGCCTGGGACTAGCGGGAGGGTCGAACACCGGGGAGCTGTTTTTT.

V usage is TRBV11-2 and J usage is TRBJ1-3, with unresolved D. The germline V gene encodes CDR1 SGHAT and CDR2 FQNNGV. The germline V and J ends were trimmed by 2 bases and 4 bases, with 6 bases remaining between them. The CDR3 is made up of 13 amino acids. CDR3 bases: TGTGCCAGCAGCTTATCCAGGGGAAACACCATATATTTT. Amino acids: CASSLSRGNTIYF.

In its sample, this clonotype was seen a few times. The chain couples TRBV6-2 or TRBV6-3 to TRBJ2-7; 11 positions match TRBD2. V lost 2 bases to trimming and J lost 6 bases; unmatched junction nucleotides: 6. CDR1 and CDR2 (germline): MNHEY, SVGEGT. CDR3 length equals 15 residues. CDR3 sequence: CASSYPGLAAGEQYF. The CDR3 DNA reads as TGTGCCAGCAGTTACCCGGGACTAGCGGCTGGCGAGCAGTACTTC.

The J gene is TRBJ1-1, the V gene TRBV13; 7 bases fit TRBD1. V was pared by 1 base and J by 3 bases, with 8 bases of the junction left unmatched. The CDR3 sequence is 16 residues long. CDR1 PRHDT and CDR2 FYEKMQ come from the germline V gene (reference sequence). The CDR3 nucleotides read TGTGCCAGCAGCTTAGTGGGAGGGGGCTACTACACTGAAGCTTTCTTT. Its translation: CASSLVGGGYYTEAFF.

This clonotype has just a few counts. The rearrangement uses TRBV12-3 or TRBV12-4 and TRBJ2-1; TRBD2 might be the D (5 bases). This CDR3 has 14 amino acids. V lost 10 bases to trimming and J lost 1 base, with 14 bases between them. CDR3 sequence reads: CAIRRRVSYNEQFF. In DNA form, the CDR3 reads TGTGCCATTAGACGGCGGGTTTCCTACAATGAGCAGTTCTTC.

Many counts were recorded for this clonotype. The gene calls are TRBV7-9 and TRBJ2-2; D possibly corresponds to TRBD2 (6 bases). Trimming took 1 base from V and 1 from J, leaving 13 bases between them. This CDR3 is 17 amino acids long. The germline CDR1 and CDR2 sequences are SEHNR and FQNEAQ (reference sequence). CDR3 residues: CASSLGSGTLNTGELFF. The CDR3 nucleotides read TGTGCCAGCAGCTTAGGTTCCGGGACTCTGAACACCGGGGAGCTGTTTTTT.

This clonotype was counted between two and nine times. The chain combines TRBV12-3 or TRBV12-4 with TRBJ1-4; tentative D call: TRBD1 (6 bases). V was clipped by 6 bases and J by 4 bases, with 18 bases between them. This CDR3 is built from 16 residues. The CDR3 bases are TGTGCCAGCAGCTCCCTTGGGGTAGGGGGTAATGAAAAACTGTTTTTT. It translates to CASSSLGVGGNEKLFF.

This sequence joins TRBV11-2 and TRBJ2-1; maybe TRBD2 (5 bases). V was pared by 5 bases and J by 10 bases, with 9 bases between. CDR1 is SGHAT and CDR2 is FQNNGV in the germline V gene. CDR3 length: 11 amino acids. This CDR3 is CASSGGLEQFF. CDR3 in DNA: TGTGCCAGCAGCGGAGGACTCGAGCAGTTCTTC.

This clonotype was seen only a few times. Here the CDR3 DNA reads TGTGCCAGTAGTATAGTAAAGGGGGGTACGTATTACAATGAGCAGTTCTTC. Amino acids: CASSIVKGGTYYNEQFF. The chain links TRBV19 to TRBJ2-1, with D perhaps matching TRBD1 or TRBD2 (6 bases each). CDR1 and CDR2 from the germline V gene are LNHDA and SQIVND (reference sequence). There are 17 residues in the CDR3. With 1 base removed from V and 4 bases from J, the gap between germline ends came to 17 bases.

This clonotype was observed a handful of times. J is TRBJ2-1 and V is TRBV2; D is undetermined. Trimming shortened V by 3 bases and J by 7 bases, and 10 bases separated the two germline ends. The CDR3 has 13 amino acids. Germline CDR1 SNHLY, CDR2 FYNNEI. In nucleotides, the CDR3 is TGTGCCAGCAGTGACAAAGGGTGGAATGAGCAGTTCTTC. This sequence encodes CASSDKGWNEQFF.

The chain couples TRBV4-3 to TRBJ2-6; D is ambiguous. Germline lookup yields CDR1 LGHNA and CDR2 YSLEER. This CDR3 spans 20 amino acids. Trimming removed 0 bases from V and 0 bases from J, with 18 bases in between. The CDR3 DNA reads as TGCGCCAGCAGCCAAGATCCCCCGAGTGTGCTTAACTCTGGGGCCAACGTCCTGACTTTC. It encodes CASSQDPPSVLNSGANVLTF.

This clonotype appeared many times. This rearrangement joins TRBV7-2 to TRBJ1-1; D is possibly TRBD1 (6 bases). Germline V gene lookup returns CDR1 SGHTA and CDR2 FQGNSA. The CDR3 has 17 amino acids. V lost 3 bases and J 4 bases, leaving 21 bases between the germline ends. CDR3 residues: CASSLRTVQRGSTEAFF. The CDR3 DNA follows: TGTGCCAGCAGCTTGCGGACAGTACAAAGAGGGAGCACTGAAGCTTTCTTT.

This clonotype was seen many times. V usage is TRBV7-6 and J usage is TRBJ2-7, with D possibly TRBD2 on 6 matching bases. This CDR3 contains 15 residues. Germline V gene lookup returns CDR1 SGHVS and CDR2 FNYEAQ. The V gene lost 1 base and the J gene lost 4 bases, with 14 bases spanning the gap. CDR3 loop: CASSLERGGGYEQYF. The CDR3, as DNA: TGTGCCAGCAGCTTAGAACGGGGAGGAGGTTACGAGCAGTACTTC.